The T cell receptor beta chain under discussion was sequenced for a study of T cells after yellow fever vaccination. The sample holds many counts of this clonotype. Its target is unknown. TCRdb re-called the 5' RACE reads with MiXCR, one entry per CDR3 protein. Of some 250,000 distinct CDR3 sequences listed, less than 8.5% are singletons. This CDR3 spans 14 amino acids. Trimming pared 2 bases from V and 2 bases from J, leaving 8 bases between. CDR1 SGHVS and CDR2 FQNEAQ come from the germline V gene. Study-level results: Few clonotypes appeared in both CD4 and CD8 compartments.

The specimen was CD4+ T cells sorted from PBMCs, collected 15 days after the yellow fever booster vaccination. This rearrangement joins TRBV7-8 to TRBJ2-3, with D perhaps matching TRBD2 (6 bases). This clonotype was obtained from a man aged 30-40 years who received the YFV17D yellow fever vaccine. CDR3 region: CASSLQGLTDTQYF. The DNA of the CDR3 is TGTGCCAGCAGCTTACAGGGACTCACAGATACGCAGTATTTT. Complete variable domain (other parts from reference TRBV7-8 and TRBJ2-3): GAGVSQSPRYKVAKRGQDVALRCDPISGHVSLFWYQQALGQGPEFLTYFQNEAQLDKSGLPSDRFFAERPEGSVSTLKIQRTQQEDSAVYLCASSLQGLTDTQYFGPGTRLTVL.